This entry describes one TCR beta chain. Its matching antigen is unknown. Deletions cut 10 bases from V and 5 bases from J, with 19 bases between. There are 14 residues in the CDR3. CDR1 MNHNS and CDR2 SASEGT come from the germline V gene. With 60 Vbeta and 13 Jbeta primers, the PCR was carried out. Repertoires were generated with immunoSEQ multiplex PCR, while TCRdb's copy carries only in-frame clones and drops some. The table includes 150,000 to 200,000 clones, roughly 85% detected once. This sample stems from a study of cytomegalovirus exposure and HLA in healthy donors. Study-wide points: TCR beta chains associated with HLA were, in a later analysis, more clonally expanded than equally common others. Previous analysis showed most TCR beta V segments were productive about 87% or about 30% of the time. HLA alleles showed associations with some 15,000 TCR beta sequences in a later analysis, at a 0.05 false discovery rate. Later findings reportedly placed an Asian-associated ancestry cluster below the roughly 730-donor mean for N-insertions.

The sequenced sample was PBMCs. This chain links TRBV6-1 with TRBJ2-3; weak D call: TRBD1 (5 bases). The receptor was isolated from a male donor in good health and CMV-seronegative. The chain's CDR3 is CAIGRTPSEDTQYF. Written as DNA, the CDR3 is TGTGCCATTGGTAGGACACCTTCGGAAGATACGCAGTATTTT.